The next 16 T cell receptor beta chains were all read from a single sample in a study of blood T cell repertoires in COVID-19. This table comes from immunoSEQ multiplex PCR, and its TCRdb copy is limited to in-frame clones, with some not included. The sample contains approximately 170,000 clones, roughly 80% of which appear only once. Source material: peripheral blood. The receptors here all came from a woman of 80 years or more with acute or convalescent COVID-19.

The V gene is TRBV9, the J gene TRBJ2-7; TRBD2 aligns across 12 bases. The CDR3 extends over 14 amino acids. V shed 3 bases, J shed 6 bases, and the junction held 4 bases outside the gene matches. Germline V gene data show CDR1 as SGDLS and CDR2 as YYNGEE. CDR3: CASSGTSGTSEQYF. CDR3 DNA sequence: TGTGCCAGCAGCGGGACTAGCGGGACGAGCGAGCAGTACTTC.

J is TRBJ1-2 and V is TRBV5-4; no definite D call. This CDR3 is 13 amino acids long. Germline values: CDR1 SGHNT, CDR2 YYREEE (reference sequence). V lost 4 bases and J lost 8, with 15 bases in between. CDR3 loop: CASSLTGRWGYTF. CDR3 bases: TGTGCCAGCAGCCTCACCGGGAGGTGGGGCTACACCTTC.

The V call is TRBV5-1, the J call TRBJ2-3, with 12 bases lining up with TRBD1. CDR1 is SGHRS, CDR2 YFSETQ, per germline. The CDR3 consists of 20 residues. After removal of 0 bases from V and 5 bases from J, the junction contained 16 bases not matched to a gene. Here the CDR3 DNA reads TGCGCCAGCAGCTTGGTGGGACAGGGGGCAGCGGGAGGGCCAAGAGATACGCAGTATTTT. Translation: CASSLVGQGAAGGPRDTQYF.

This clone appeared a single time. CDR3 DNA: TGTGCCAGTTCCGGGACACTTATAGCGGGGGAGGTCACAGATACGCAGTATTTT. Its translation: CASSGTLIAGEVTDTQYF. V gene TRBV13 combines with J gene TRBJ2-3, with 9 bases aligning to TRBD2. In germline, CDR1 is PRHDT, CDR2 FYEKMQ (reference sequence). This CDR3 has 18 residues. V lost 9 bases, J lost 2 bases, and 18 bases stayed unmatched.

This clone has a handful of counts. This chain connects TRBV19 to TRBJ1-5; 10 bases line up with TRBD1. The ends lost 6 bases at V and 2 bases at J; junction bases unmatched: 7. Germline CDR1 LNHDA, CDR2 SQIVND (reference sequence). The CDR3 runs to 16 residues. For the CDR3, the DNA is TGTGCCAGTAGCCCCCATGACAGGGGGCGCAATCAGCCCCAGCATTTT. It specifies CASSPHDRGRNQPQHF.

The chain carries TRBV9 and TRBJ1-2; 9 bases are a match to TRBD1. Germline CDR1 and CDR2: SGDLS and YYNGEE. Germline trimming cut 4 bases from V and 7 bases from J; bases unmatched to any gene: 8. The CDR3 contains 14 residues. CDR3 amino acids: CASSFRDRASGYTF. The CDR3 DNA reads TGTGCCAGCAGCTTCCGGGACAGGGCTTCTGGCTACACCTTC.

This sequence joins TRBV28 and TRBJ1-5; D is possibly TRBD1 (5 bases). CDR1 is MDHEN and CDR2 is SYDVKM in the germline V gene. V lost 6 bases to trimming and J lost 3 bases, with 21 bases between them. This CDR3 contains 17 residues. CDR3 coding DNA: TGTGCCAGCAGGCCCCCCTCGGGGGTGGAAAACAATCAGCCCCAGCATTTT. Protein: CASRPPSGVENNQPQHF.

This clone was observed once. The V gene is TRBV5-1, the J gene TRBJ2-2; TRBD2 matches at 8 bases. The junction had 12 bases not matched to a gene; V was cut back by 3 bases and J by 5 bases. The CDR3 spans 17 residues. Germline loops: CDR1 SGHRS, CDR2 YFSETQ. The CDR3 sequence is CASSSTPSGGGTGELFF. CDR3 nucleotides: TGCGCCAGCAGCTCTACCCCCAGCGGGGGAGGGACCGGGGAGCTGTTTTTT. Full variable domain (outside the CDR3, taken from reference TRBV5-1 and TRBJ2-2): KAGVTQTPRYLIKTRGQQVTLSCSPISGHRSVSWYQQTPGQGLQFLFEYFSETQRNKGNFPGRFSGRQFSNSRSEMNVSTLELGDSALYLCASSSTPSGGGTGELFFGEGSRLTVL.

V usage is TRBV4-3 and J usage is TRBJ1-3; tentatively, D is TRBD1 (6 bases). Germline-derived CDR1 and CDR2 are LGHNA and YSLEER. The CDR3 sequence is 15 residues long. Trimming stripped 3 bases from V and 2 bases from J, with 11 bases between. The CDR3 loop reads CASSQDREAGNTIYF. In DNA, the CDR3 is TGCGCCAGCAGCCAGGACAGAGAAGCTGGAAACACCATATATTTT.

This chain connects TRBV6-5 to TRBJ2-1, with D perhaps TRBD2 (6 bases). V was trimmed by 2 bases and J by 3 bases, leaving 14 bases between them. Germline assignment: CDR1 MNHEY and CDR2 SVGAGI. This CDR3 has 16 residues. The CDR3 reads CASSYRTIADYNEQFF. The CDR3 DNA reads TGTGCCAGCAGTTACAGAACGATAGCGGACTACAATGAGCAGTTCTTC.

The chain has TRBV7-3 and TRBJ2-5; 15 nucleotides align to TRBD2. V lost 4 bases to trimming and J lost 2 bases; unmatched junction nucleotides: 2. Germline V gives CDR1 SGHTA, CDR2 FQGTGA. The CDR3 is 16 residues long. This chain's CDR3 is CASSSGLAGGQETQYF. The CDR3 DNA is TGTGCCAGCAGCTCCGGACTAGCGGGGGGGCAAGAGACCCAGTACTTC.

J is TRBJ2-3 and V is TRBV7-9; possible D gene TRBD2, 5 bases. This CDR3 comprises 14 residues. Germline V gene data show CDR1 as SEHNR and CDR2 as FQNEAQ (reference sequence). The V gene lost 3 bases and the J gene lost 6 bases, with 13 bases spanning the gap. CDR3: CASSFPPRRDTQYF. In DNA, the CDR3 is TGTGCCAGCAGCTTCCCCCCTCGGAGGGATACGCAGTATTTT.

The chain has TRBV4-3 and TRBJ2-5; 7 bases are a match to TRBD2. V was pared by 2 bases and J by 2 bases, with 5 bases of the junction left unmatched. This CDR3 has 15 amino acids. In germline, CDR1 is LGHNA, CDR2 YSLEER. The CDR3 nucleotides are TGCGCCAGCAGCCAATCTAGAGCGGGGCAAGAGACCCAGTACTTC. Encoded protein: CASSQSRAGQETQYF.

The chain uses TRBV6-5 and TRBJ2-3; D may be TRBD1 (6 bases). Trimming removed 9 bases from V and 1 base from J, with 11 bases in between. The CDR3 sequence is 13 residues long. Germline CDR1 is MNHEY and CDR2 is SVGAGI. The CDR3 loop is CASEGGGTDTQYF. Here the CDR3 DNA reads TGTGCCAGTGAAGGGGGTGGCACAGATACGCAGTATTTT.

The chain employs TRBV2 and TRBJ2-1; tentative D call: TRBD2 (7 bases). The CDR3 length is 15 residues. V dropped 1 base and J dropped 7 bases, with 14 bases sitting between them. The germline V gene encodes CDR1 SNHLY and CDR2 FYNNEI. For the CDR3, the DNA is TGTGCCAGCAGTGAAGGTCTAGGGAGGGGGAATGAGCAGTTCTTC. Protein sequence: CASSEGLGRGNEQFF.

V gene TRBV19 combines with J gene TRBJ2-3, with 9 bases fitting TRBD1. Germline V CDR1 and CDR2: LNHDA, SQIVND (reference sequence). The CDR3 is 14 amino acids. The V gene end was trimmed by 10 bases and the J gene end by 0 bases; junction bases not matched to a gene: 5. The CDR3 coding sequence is TGTGCCATTAAGGACAGGGGAAGCACAGATACGCAGTATTTT. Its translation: CAIKDRGSTDTQYF.